Below, 15 T cell receptor beta chains from the same sample are listed, as sequenced in a study of T-cell memory formation after mild COVID-19 (dated by TCRdb to 2020 to 2022). The library was built by means of 5' RACE. Sequencing was carried out with an Illumina NovaSeq 6000. Clones were called with MiXCR by TCRdb after fastp trimmed the public reads at Q25, and only in-frame beta chains were retained. Rows are unified per CDR3 protein, each entry keeping the most common DNA and genes. The sample contains 300,000 to 400,000 distinct CDR3 sequences, roughly 13% of them found a single time. Clones ranked in the top ten supply 20% to 25% of the sample. Sample: PBMCs or a T cell subset sorted from them (not recorded which). The receptor set was obtained from a man aged 18 to 29 who had mild COVID-19 (a few samples of this study predate the infection). The sample titles of this study are shuffled in the database, so cell type and time point are left out; the donor was told from shared clones.

J is TRBJ2-6 and V is TRBV20-1; no clear D. Germline assignment: CDR1 DFQATT and CDR2 SNEGSKA (reference sequence). The length of the CDR3 is 14 residues. V was pared by 3 bases and J by 0 bases, with 6 bases between. The CDR3 here is CSASEVSGANVLTF. For the CDR3, the DNA is TGCAGTGCTAGCGAGGTCTCTGGGGCCAACGTCCTGACTTTC.

This clonotype was seen at least ten times. The V gene is TRBV6-6, the J gene TRBJ1-2, with TRBD1 matching over 7 bases. Germline V CDR1 and CDR2: MNHNY, SVGAGI (reference sequence). V trimming: 8 bases; J trimming: 4 bases; junction bases outside the gene matches: 4. This CDR3 region has 12 residues. The DNA of the CDR3 is TGTGCCAGCGACAGGGAAGGCTATGGCTACACCTTC. It translates to CASDREGYGYTF.

This sequence joins TRBV18 and TRBJ2-5; D is possibly TRBD1 or TRBD2 (5 bases each). This CDR3 comprises 14 residues. Germline CDR1 and CDR2: KGHSH and LQKENI. V was cut by 6 bases and J by 0 bases, with 11 bases left in between. CDR3 DNA sequence: TGTGCCAGCTCCCCAGGGAGAGACCAAGAGACCCAGTACTTC. Amino acid sequence: CASSPGRDQETQYF. Looking up the rest from reference TRBV18 and TRBJ2-5 gives the full variable domain: NAGVMQNPRHLVRRRGQEARLRCSPMKGHSHVYWYRQLPEEGLKFMVYLQKENIIDESGMPKERFSAEFPKEGPSILRIQQVVRGDSAAYFCASSPGRDQETQYFGPGTRLLVL.

The table lists this clonotype with many counts. The chain links TRBV5-1 to TRBJ2-7; 12 nucleotides agree with TRBD2. This CDR3 spans 14 amino acids. In germline, CDR1 is SGHRS, CDR2 YFSETQ. The junction had 7 bases not matched to a gene; V was cut back by 5 bases and J by 7 bases. CDR3 residues: CASRRTSGAQEQYF. The DNA of the CDR3 is TGCGCCAGCAGGAGGACTAGCGGGGCTCAGGAGCAGTACTTC.

This clonotype was seen only a few times. V and J are TRBV5-6 and TRBJ2-5, with 7 bases aligning to TRBD2. Germline V gene lookup returns CDR1 SGHDT and CDR2 YYEEEE. This CDR3 spans 14 amino acids. The V segment lost 4 bases and the J segment 2 bases; nucleotides outside the gene matches: 5. The CDR3 reads CASSPGGPQETQYF. The CDR3 DNA reads TGTGCCAGCAGCCCGGGGGGTCCTCAAGAGACCCAGTACTTC. The full variable domain, in which reference TRBV5-6 and TRBJ2-5 provide the parts outside the CDR3, is DAGVTQSPTHLIKTRGQQVTLRCSPKSGHDTVSWYQQALGQGPQFIFQYYEEEERQRGNFPDRFSGHQFPNYSSELNVNALLLGDSALYLCASSPGGPQETQYFGPGTRLLVL.

V and J are TRBV5-6 and TRBJ2-7; D might be TRBD2 (6 bases). This CDR3 region has 13 residues. V shed 4 bases and J shed 1 base, with 9 bases lying between them. Germline V gene lookup returns CDR1 SGHDT and CDR2 YYEEEE. DNA of the CDR3: TGTGCCAGCAGCGCTAGCGATTCCTACGAGCAGTACGTC. Residues: CASSASDSYEQYV.

This clonotype was recorded a few times. This sequence joins TRBV5-1 and TRBJ1-5; D gene unclear. V lost 0 bases, J lost 3 bases, and 7 bases lay in between. There are 14 residues in the CDR3. Per germline, CDR1 SGHRS and CDR2 YFSETQ. The CDR3 DNA follows: TGCGCCAGCAGCTTGGATGGCAACAATCAGCCCCAGCATTTT. The encoded protein is CASSLDGNNQPQHF.

The chain couples TRBV28 to TRBJ2-5, with TRBD2 as a possible D gene (6 bases). CDR1 MDHEN and CDR2 SYDVKM come from the germline V gene. The germline V and J ends were trimmed by 8 bases and 1 base, with 8 bases remaining between them. CDR3 length: 12 residues. The CDR3 here is CASGGTQETQYF. The CDR3 bases are TGTGCCAGCGGGGGGACCCAAGAGACCCAGTACTTC.

In this sample, this clonotype turned up a few times. The rearrangement joins TRBV7-2 to TRBJ1-2; D not resolved. The CDR3 has 13 amino acids. Trimming left V 0 bases short and J 8 bases short, with 10 bases between. CDR1 and CDR2 from the germline V gene are SGHTA and FQGNSA. The DNA for the CDR3 is TGTGCCAGCAGCTTAGCGGCAGGTCAAGGCTACACCTTC. The encoded protein is CASSLAAGQGYTF.

This clonotype appeared a few times. DNA for the CDR3: TGCGCCAGCAGCTTGGGTGTCATACCTGAAGCTTTCTTT. Translated: CASSLGVIPEAFF. The rearrangement uses TRBV5-1 and TRBJ1-1; D is ambiguous. This CDR3 is built from 13 residues. The ends were cut back, 0 bases at V and 6 bases at J, with 9 bases in the middle. Germline V gene sequence: CDR1 SGHRS, CDR2 YFSETQ.

In its sample, this clonotype was seen a few times. This chain joins TRBV12-3 or TRBV12-4 and TRBJ2-1, with 13 bases fitting TRBD2. The CDR3 is 18 amino acids. With V trimmed by 5 bases and J by 9 bases, 16 bases remained unmatched. CDR3 bases: TGTGCCAGCAGTCTATCCGGGACTAGCGGGGACTGGAGTAGTGAGCAGTTCTTC. It translates to CASSLSGTSGDWSSEQFF.

A few counts support this clonotype. The J gene is TRBJ2-5, the V gene TRBV7-9; a weak D match, TRBD2 (6 bases). Germline V gene data show CDR1 as SEHNR and CDR2 as FQNEAQ (reference sequence). Trimming took 7 bases from V and 3 from J, leaving 21 bases between them. This CDR3 contains 16 residues. The DNA for the CDR3 is TGTGCCAGCACCCCTGGGGAAGCTAGCGAAAAAGAGACCCAGTACTTC. Protein: CASTPGEASEKETQYF.

This clonotype has a handful of counts. The chain combines TRBV12-3 or TRBV12-4 with TRBJ1-1; no firm D call. CDR3 length equals 14 residues. Trimming left V 3 bases short and J 0 bases short, with 8 bases between. As DNA, the CDR3 is TGTGCCAGCAGTTTCTGGCAGGTGAACACTGAAGCTTTCTTT. Protein sequence: CASSFWQVNTEAFF.

Details on this clonotype: This may arise from a read error, as a much more abundant clone is one base away. The chain joins TRBV7-2 to TRBJ1-1; D perhaps matches TRBD1 (6 bases). Germline V gives CDR1 SGHTA, CDR2 FQGNSA. This CDR3 has 13 residues. The V end lost 3 bases, the J end lost 4 bases, and 9 bases lay between the germline ends. The CDR3 spells CASSFFRGTEAFF. CDR3 sequence (DNA): TGTGCCAGCAGCTTCTTCAGGGGCACTGAAGCTTTCTTT. The full variable domain, rest sourced from reference TRBV7-2 and TRBJ1-1, is GAGVSQSPSNKVTEKGKDVELRCDPISGHTALYWYRQSLGQGLEFLIYFQGNSAPDKSGLPSDRFSAERTGGSVSTLTIQRTQQEDSAVYLCASSFFRGTEAFFGQGTRLTVV.

Many counts were recorded for this clonotype. The rearrangement joins TRBV20-1 to TRBJ2-7; D is possibly TRBD1 (5 bases). CDR1 DFQATT and CDR2 SNEGSKA come from the germline V gene (reference sequence). Trimming removed 5 bases from V and 5 bases from J, with 19 bases in between. The CDR3 has 14 amino acids. The CDR3 DNA follows: TGCAGTGCTGTCCCCCTGGGGCGTTTCCACGAGCAGTACTTC. As protein: CSAVPLGRFHEQYF.